These T cell receptor beta chains were read from a single sample in a study of blood T cell repertoires in COVID-19. Generated by immunoSEQ multiplex PCR, the TCRdb table keeps only in-frame clones and is missing some. The repertoire holds about 120,000 clones, over 75% seen once, with approximately 11% in the top ten. Source material: peripheral blood. Receptors originate from a man older than 75 with acute or convalescent COVID-19. Each CDR3 is given with its conserved first and last residue. D genes are given only for firm matches. Clone size appears in some rows only: once, few, many, or a class for an expanded clone.

clone size,J gene,V gene,D gene,CDR3 DNA,CDR3 protein
NA,TRBJ1-5,TRBV2,TRBD1,TGTGCCAGCAGCCGGCGATGGGACAGGGGGCGAGATGATCAGCCCCAGCATTTT,CASSRRWDRGRDDQPQHF
NA,TRBJ2-5,TRBV9,TRBD2,TGTGCCAGCAGCGTATCTACTAGCGGGAGAGAGACCCAGTACTTC,CASSVSTSGRETQYF
NA,TRBJ2-7,TRBV7-2,TRBD2,TGTGCCAGCAGTTTCGGGACTAGCGGCTACGAGCAGTACTTC,CASSFGTSGYEQYF
NA,TRBJ2-1,TRBV28,NA,TGTGCCAGCAGTCCCGTAGCCGGCAGCTCCATCCCCTACTCCTACAATGAGCAGTTCTTC,CASSPVAGSSIPYSYNEQFF
few,TRBJ2-3,TRBV7-3,NA,TGTGCCAGCAGCCGCATTCCCGGTGATACGCAGTATTTT,CASSRIPGDTQYF
once,TRBJ2-3,TRBV6-6,TRBD1,TGTGCCAGCAGTTTCCGGGACAGGGGGCTAGATACGCAGTATTTT,CASSFRDRGLDTQYF
NA,TRBJ1-2,TRBV5-8,TRBD1,TGTGCCAGCAGCTTCCGGGACAGGGGGCGCCAGGGCTATGGCTACACCTTC,CASSFRDRGRQGYGYTF
few,TRBJ1-2,TRBV11-2,NA,TGTGCCAGCAGCTCCCGGGGTATCAGGGACACCAGCGGCTACACCTTC,CASSSRGIRDTSGYTF
NA,TRBJ1-2,TRBV28,TRBD1,TGTGCCAGCAGCCGAGACAGGGTCGGTGGCTACACCTTC,CASSRDRVGGYTF
NA,TRBJ2-6,TRBV10-3,TRBD1,TGTGCCATCAGTGTTGCGGGACAGGGGGCTTCAGGGGCCAACGTCCTGACTTTC,CAISVAGQGASGANVLTF
NA,TRBJ2-1,TRBV28,NA,TGTGCCAGCAGTTTATTATCGGACTCCAGCCAATACAATGAGCAGTTCTTC,CASSLLSDSSQYNEQFF
NA,TRBJ2-3,TRBV4-2,TRBD1,TGTGCCAGCAGCCTACAGGGGGCAGTGGGCACAGATACGCAGTATTTT,CASSLQGAVGTDTQYF
NA,TRBJ2-2,TRBV6-5,NA,TGTGCCAGCTCGCTTACTAGCAGCACCGGGGAGCTGTTTTTT,CASSLTSSTGELFF
NA,TRBJ1-1,TRBV29-1,NA,TGCAGCGGTCGGGCAGGGTACACTGAAGCTTTCTTT,CSGRAGYTEAFF
NA,TRBJ2-5,TRBV18,NA,TGTGCCAGCTCACCTATGTACCAAGAGACCCAGTACTTC,CASSPMYQETQYF
few,TRBJ1-2,TRBV18,NA,TGTGCCAGCTCACCAAGTCGGGACACACGCTATGGCTACACCTTC,CASSPSRDTRYGYTF
NA,TRBJ1-2,TRBV6-4,TRBD1,TGTGCCAGCAGGGGACAGGGTAACTATGGCTACACCTTC,CASRGQGNYGYTF
NA,TRBJ2-6,TRBV18,TRBD1,TGTGCCAGCTCACCTACAGGGGCGAGTAGCTCTGGGGCCAACGTCCTGACTTTC,CASSPTGASSSGANVLTF
NA,TRBJ1-4,TRBV18,NA,TGTGCCAGCTCACGATCCCCTGGCGGGGGGGAAAAACTGTTTTTT,CASSRSPGGGEKLFF
NA,TRBJ2-3,TRBV3-1/TRBV3-2,TRBD2,TGTGCCAGCAGCCAAGCGACTAGCGGATACACAGATACGCAGTATTTT,CASSQATSGYTDTQYF
NA,TRBJ2-2,TRBV10-2,TRBD2,TGCGCCAGCGGACTAGGGGTGAACACCGGGGAGCTGTTTTTT,CASGLGVNTGELFF
NA,TRBJ2-3,TRBV28,TRBD1,TGTGCCAGCAACCAACCCCGGACAGGCCAGCACGATACGCAGTATTTT,CASNQPRTGQHDTQYF
NA,TRBJ1-4,TRBV18,NA,TGTGCCAGCTCAAGGAGGTCGACAGGTGCTAATGAAAAACTGTTTTTT,CASSRRSTGANEKLFF
NA,TRBJ1-6,TRBV21-1,NA,TGTGCCAGCAGGGCCCCCTTGGGGCTTAATAATTCACCCCTCCACTTT,CASRAPLGLNNSPLHF
once,TRBJ1-1,TRBV11-2,NA,TGTGCCAGCAGCTTAGAGGGAGGGAAATCCACTGAAGCTTTCTTT,CASSLEGGKSTEAFF
NA,TRBJ1-4,TRBV5-4,NA,TGTGCCAGCAGCTTGGGAGCCGCTGCTGAAAAACTGTTTTTT,CASSLGAAAEKLFF
NA,TRBJ1-5,TRBV19,TRBD1,TGTGCCAGTAGTATCTTTCAGGGGGCGGACAATCAGCCCCAGCATTTT,CASSIFQGADNQPQHF
once,TRBJ1-2,TRBV2,TRBD1,TGTGCCAGCACCGGACAGGGAAGGGACTATGGCTACACCTTC,CASTGQGRDYGYTF
few,TRBJ1-6,TRBV18,TRBD1,TGTGCCAGCTCACCCTCGACAGGGATGGATAATTCACCCCTCCACTTT,CASSPSTGMDNSPLHF